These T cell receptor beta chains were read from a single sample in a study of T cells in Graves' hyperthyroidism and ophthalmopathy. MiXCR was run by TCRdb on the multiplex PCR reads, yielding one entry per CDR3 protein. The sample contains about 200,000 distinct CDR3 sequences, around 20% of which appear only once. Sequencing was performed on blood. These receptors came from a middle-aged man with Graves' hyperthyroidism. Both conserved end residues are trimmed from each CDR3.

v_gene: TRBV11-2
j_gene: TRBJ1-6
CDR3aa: ASSLGVATAYNSPLH

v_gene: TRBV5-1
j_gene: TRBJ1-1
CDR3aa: ASSGGTVNTEAF

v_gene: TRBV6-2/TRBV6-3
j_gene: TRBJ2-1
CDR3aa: ASSPLAGAYNEQF

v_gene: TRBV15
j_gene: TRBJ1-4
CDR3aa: ATSSPSVSVEKLF

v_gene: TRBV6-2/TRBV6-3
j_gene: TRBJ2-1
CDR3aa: ASSIGTLGEQF

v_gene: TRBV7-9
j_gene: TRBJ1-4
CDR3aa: ASSLEWAALGNEKLF

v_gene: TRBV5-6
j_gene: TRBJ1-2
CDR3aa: ASSQGPGHFYGYT

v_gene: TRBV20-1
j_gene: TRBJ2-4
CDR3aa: SARGLELTGVSTKNIQY

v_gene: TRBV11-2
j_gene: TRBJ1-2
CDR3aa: ASSLAVQGHGYT

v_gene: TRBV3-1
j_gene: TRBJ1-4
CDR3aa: ASTNSLAGANEKLF

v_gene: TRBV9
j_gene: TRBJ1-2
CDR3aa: ASSVGTNTAGYT

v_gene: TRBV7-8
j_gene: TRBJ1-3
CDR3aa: ASSLDSPGSGNTIY

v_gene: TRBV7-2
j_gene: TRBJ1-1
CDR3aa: ASSSESGLDTEAF

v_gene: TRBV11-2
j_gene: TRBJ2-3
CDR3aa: ASSLDEVTRRTDTQY

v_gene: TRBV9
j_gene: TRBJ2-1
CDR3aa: ASSVGSGGEQF

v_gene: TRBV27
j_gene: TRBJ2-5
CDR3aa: ASSLFRGTSGETQY

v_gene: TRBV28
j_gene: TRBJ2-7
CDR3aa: ASSLEVGEQY

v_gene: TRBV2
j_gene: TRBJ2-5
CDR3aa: ASTRTSGEITTQY

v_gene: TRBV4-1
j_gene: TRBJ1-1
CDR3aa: ASSRGGARTEAF

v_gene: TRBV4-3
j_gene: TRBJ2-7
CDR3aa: ASSRTANYEQY

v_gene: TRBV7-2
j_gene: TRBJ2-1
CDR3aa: ASSLVAGLSYNEQF

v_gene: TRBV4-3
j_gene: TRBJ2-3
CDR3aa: ASSQEDSVGTDTQY

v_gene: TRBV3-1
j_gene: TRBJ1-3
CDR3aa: ASQGASGNTIY

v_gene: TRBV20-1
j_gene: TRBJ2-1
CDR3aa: SARDWGTANNEQF

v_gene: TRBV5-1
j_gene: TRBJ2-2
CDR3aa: ASSPETGLAGTTGELF

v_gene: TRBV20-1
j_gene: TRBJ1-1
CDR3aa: SARWGRGNTEAF

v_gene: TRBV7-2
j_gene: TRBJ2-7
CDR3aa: ASSWTTAYEQY

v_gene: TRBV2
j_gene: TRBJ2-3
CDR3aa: ASMRDRSTDTQY

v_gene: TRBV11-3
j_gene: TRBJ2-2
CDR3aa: ASSYGQGGTGELF

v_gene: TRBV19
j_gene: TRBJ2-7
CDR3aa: ASSNPTGVEGEQY

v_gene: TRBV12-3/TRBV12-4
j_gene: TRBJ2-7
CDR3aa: ASSSNRGLGEQY

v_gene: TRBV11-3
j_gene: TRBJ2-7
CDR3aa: ASSFASGAYEQY

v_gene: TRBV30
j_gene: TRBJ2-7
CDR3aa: AWSVDPTDRGRSEQY

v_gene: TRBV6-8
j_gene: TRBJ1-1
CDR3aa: ASSYTQGAPEAF

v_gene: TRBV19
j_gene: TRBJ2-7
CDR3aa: ASKSSGTASYEQY

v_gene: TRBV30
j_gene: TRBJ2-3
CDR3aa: AWRTPGLAGGTDTQY

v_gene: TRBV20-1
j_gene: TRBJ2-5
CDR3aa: SAIRQGRETQY

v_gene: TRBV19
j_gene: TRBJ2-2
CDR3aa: ASSTGTGGTGELF

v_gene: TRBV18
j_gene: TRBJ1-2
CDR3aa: ASSPPSSYGYT

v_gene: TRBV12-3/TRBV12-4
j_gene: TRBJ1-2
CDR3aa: ASSLTGFYYGYT

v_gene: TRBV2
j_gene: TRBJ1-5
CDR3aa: ASRRDRANQPQH

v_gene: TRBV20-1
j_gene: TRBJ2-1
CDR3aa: SAYSSGGSSSYNEQF

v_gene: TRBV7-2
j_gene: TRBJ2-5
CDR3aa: ASSQVPGGETQY

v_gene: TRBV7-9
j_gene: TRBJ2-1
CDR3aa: ASSPGTGQNYNEQF

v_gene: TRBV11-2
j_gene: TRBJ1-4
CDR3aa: ASSRQISTNEKLF

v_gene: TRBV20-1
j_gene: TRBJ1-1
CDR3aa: SARERGTEAF

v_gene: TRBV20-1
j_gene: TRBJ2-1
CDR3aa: SARDPRENEQF

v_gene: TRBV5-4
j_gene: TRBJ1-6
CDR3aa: ASSLGQRADNSPLH

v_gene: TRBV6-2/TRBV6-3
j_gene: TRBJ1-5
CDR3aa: ASSYSSGWSQPQH

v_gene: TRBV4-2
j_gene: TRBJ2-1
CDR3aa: ASSQELFRAGHEQF

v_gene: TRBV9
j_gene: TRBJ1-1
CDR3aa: ASSPDRGDTEAF